One and the same sample provided the 2 T cell receptor beta chains below, sequenced in a study of blood T cell repertoires in COVID-19. Clones were sequenced by immunoSEQ multiplex PCR, and TCRdb holds only the in-frame ones, with some missing. This table holds approximately 240,000 clones, around 90% found once. The sequenced sample was PBMCs or T cells enriched from blood (not recorded which). The origin of the receptors is a woman aged 18-29 years who had recovered from COVID-19.

The V gene is TRBV5-8, the J gene TRBJ2-5; D is possibly TRBD2 (5 bases). This CDR3 has 14 amino acids. Deletions cut 4 bases from V and 5 bases from J, with 15 bases between. Germline-derived CDR1 and CDR2 are SGHTS and YDEGEE. CDR3 sequence reads: CASSRGLIVETQYF. DNA of the CDR3: TGTGCCAGCAGCCGAGGACTGATTGTGGAGACCCAGTACTTC. The full variable domain, rest sourced from reference TRBV5-8 and TRBJ2-5, is EAGVTQSPTHLIKTRGQQATLRCSPISGHTSVYWYQQALGLGLQFLLWYDEGEERNRGNFPPRFSGRQFPNYSSELNVNALELEDSALYLCASSRGLIVETQYFGPGTRLLVL.

The chain carries TRBV4-1 and TRBJ2-3; 12 nucleotides align to TRBD1. Germline CDR1 MGHRA, CDR2 YSYEKL. V lost 4 bases and J lost 2; bases outside the gene matches: 4. The CDR3 runs 16 residues. The CDR3 coding sequence is TGCGCCAGCAGCCTCCGGGACAGGGGGCCCACAGATACGCAGTATTTT. As protein: CASSLRDRGPTDTQYF.